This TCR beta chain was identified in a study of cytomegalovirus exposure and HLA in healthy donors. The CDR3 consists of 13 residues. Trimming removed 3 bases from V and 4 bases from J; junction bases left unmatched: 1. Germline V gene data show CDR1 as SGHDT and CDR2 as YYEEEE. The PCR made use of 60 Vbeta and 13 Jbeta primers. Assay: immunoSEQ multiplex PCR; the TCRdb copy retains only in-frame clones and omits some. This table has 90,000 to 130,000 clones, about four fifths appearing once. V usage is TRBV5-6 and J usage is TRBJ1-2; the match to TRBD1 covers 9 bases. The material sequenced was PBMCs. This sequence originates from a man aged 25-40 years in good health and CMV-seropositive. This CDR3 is CASSWGQGYGYTF. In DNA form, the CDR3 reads TGTGCCAGCAGCTGGGGACAGGGCTATGGCTACACCTTC.